This T cell receptor beta chain was sequenced during a study of shared clonotypes between healthy human individuals. Points on this clone: Its target is unknown.

Splitting of each subset's genomic DNA was done evenly across several immunoSEQ plates. Original processing methods: There were no quality scores in the junction-only immunoSEQ sequences, so filtering differed. Method: immunoSEQ multiplex PCR; TCRdb's copy keeps in-frame clones and lacks some. V and J calls and clone size are copied from that table; D and trimming were computed from the DNA. The sample has around 2.5 million clones, under 95% seen once; the top ten hold 0.36%. General study findings and limits: Specimens sampled were limited to blood, with tissue repertoires likely differing. There were few donors, and this limited the genetic and exposure-history diversity represented.

The CDR3 runs to 15 residues. J gave up 4 bases and V 5 bases, and 9 bases lay outside the gene matches. Per germline, CDR1 SGHVS and CDR2 FNYEAQ. The sequenced sample consisted of naive CD4+ T cells from PBMCs. The subset: CD45RA+ positively selected. The receptor was isolated from a man aged 18 to 30 in good health. Some clones in this sample may be carry-over from other donors' samples. The rearrangement links TRBV7-6 to TRBJ2-3, with 7 bases fitting TRBD2. CDR3 protein: CASSPRGGDPDTQYF. In DNA form, the CDR3 reads TGTGCCAGCAGCCCCCGGGGAGGGGACCCAGATACGCAGTATTTT.